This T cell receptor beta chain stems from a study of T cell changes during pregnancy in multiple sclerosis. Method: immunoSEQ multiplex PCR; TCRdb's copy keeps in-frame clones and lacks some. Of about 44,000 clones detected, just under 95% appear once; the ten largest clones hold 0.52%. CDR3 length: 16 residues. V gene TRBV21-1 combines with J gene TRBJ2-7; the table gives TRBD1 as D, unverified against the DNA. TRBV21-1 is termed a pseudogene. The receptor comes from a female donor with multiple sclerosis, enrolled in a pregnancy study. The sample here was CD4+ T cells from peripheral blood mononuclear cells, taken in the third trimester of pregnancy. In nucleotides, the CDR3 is TGTGCCAGCAGGTCACGACAGGGGATTTTTTCCTACGAGCAGTACTTC. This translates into CASRSRQGIFSYEQYF.